The clone carrying this T cell receptor beta chain showed up many times. Its antigen is unknown. The junction and the germline gene differ at one end; a read error may be behind it. This record belongs to a study of human T cells and chemical hapten exposure. Study results and limitations: There was no change with DPC sensitization in TCRs above 1 in 1000 frequency.

TCRdb fed the RACE reads into MiXCR, producing one record per CDR3 protein. The table shows approximately 370,000 distinct CDR3 sequences, with approximately 5% occurring only once. Described time point: pre-sensitization, week 0. Treatment given: therapeutic diphenylcyclopropenone sensitization with weekly scalp DPC. The CDR3 totals 17 residues. Germline loops: CDR1 MNHEY, CDR2 SVGEGT. Sequencing was performed on whole blood, taken in connection with sensitization to the hapten diphenylcyclopropenone (DPC). This TCR derives from a woman aged 18-29 years with alopecia areata. Some clones in this sample may be carry-over from other donors' samples. The chain combines TRBV6-2 or TRBV6-3 with TRBJ1-5; TRBD1 is a possible D gene (5 bases). The chain's CDR3 is CASSHSRDSWGNQPQHF. CDR3 in DNA: TGTGCCAGCAGTCACTCCCGTGACAGTTGGGGCAATCAGCCCCAGCATTTT.